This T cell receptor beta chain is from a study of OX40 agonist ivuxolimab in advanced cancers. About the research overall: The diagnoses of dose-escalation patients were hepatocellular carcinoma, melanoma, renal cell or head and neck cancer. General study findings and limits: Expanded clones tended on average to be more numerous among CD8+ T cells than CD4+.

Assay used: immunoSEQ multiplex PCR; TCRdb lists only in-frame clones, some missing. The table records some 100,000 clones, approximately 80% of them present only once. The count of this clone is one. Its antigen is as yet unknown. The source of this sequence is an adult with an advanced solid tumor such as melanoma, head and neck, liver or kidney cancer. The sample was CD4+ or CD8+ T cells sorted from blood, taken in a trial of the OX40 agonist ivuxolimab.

The CDR3 here is CASSLGHPTTEAFF. For the CDR3, the DNA is TGTGCCAGCAGCTTAGGACACCCTACCACTGAAGCTTTCTTT. This chain uses TRBV7-8 with TRBJ1-1, with unresolved D. In germline, CDR1 is SGHVS, CDR2 FQNEAQ. V was trimmed by 1 base and J by 4 bases, leaving 10 bases between them. The CDR3 loop spans 14 amino acids.